These 4 T cell receptor beta chains came from one sample sequenced in a study of shared clonotypes between healthy human individuals. TCRdb's copy holds only in-frame clones and misses some; the assay was immunoSEQ multiplex PCR. Here the sample spans some 2 million clones, 85% to 95% being singletons. Specimen: naive CD4+ T cells sorted from blood. Noted subset: CD45RA+ positively selected. The receptors originated from a man aged 18 to 29 in good health.

The V and J genes are TRBV30 and TRBJ1-2; 9 nucleotides line up with TRBD1. This CDR3 contains 18 residues. The ends lost 0 bases at V and 8 bases at J; junction bases unmatched: 19. Germline CDR1 and CDR2: GTSNPN and SVGIG (reference sequence). The CDR3 DNA reads as TGTGCCTGGAGTGTAGAAGGACCAGGACAGGGGTCCCGGGGCGGCTACACCTTC. This sequence encodes CAWSVEGPGQGSRGGYTF. Together with reference TRBV30 and TRBJ1-2, the CDR3 gives the full variable domain: SQTIHQWPATLVQPVGSPLSLECTVEGTSNPNLYWYRQAAGRGLQLLFYSVGIGQISSEVPQNLSASRPQDRQFILSSKKLLLSDSGFYLCAWSVEGPGQGSRGGYTFGSGTRLTVV.

The rearrangement uses TRBV5-1 and TRBJ1-1; 8 bases match TRBD1. The CDR3 totals 16 residues. Trimming took 4 bases from V and 1 from J; bases not matched to a gene: 9. Germline V CDR1 and CDR2: SGHRS, YFSETQ. The CDR3 protein is CASSGTGTGENTEAFF. In DNA, the CDR3 is TGCGCCAGCAGCGGAACCGGGACAGGAGAGAACACTGAAGCTTTCTTT.

Remarks on this clone: Other DNA sequences from this sample encode an identical CDR3 as well. The chain is built from TRBV11-3 and TRBJ2-1, with 8 bases fitting TRBD2. The trim removed 6 bases at V and 2 bases at J, leaving 3 bases unmatched. Germline loops: CDR1 SGHNT, CDR2 YENEEA. The CDR3 is 14 residues long. CDR3 in amino acids: CASSTSGTYNEQFF. Written as DNA, the CDR3 is TGTGCCAGCAGTACTAGCGGTACCTACAATGAGCAGTTCTTC.

The chain combines TRBV7-8 with TRBJ2-1; the D is unclear. Germline CDR1 reads SGHVS; CDR2 reads FQNEAQ. The CDR3 spans 14 residues. Trimming left V 5 bases short and J 7 bases short, with 15 bases between. CDR3 DNA: TGTGCCAGCAGCCAAAAAAGGACGAGTAATGAGCAGTTCTTC. It translates to CASSQKRTSNEQFF.